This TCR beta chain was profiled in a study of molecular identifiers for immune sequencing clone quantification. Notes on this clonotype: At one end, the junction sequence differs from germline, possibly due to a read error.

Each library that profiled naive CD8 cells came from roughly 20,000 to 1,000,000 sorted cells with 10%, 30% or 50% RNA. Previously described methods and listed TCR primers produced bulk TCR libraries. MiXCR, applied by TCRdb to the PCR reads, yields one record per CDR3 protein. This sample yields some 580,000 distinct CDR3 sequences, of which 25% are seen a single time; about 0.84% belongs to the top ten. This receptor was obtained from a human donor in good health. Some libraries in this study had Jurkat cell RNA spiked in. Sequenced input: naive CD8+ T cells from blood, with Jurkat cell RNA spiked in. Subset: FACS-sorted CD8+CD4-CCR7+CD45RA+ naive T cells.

The CDR3 region is CARSEGGFGTNEKLFF. As DNA, the CDR3 is TGTGCCCGGAGTGAGGGGGGATTTGGCACTAATGAAAAACTGTTTTTT. The chain couples TRBV30 to TRBJ1-4; tentatively, D is TRBD1 (6 bases). This CDR3 has 16 residues. In germline, CDR1 is GTSNPN, CDR2 SVGIG (reference sequence).